This T cell receptor (beta chain) was recorded in a study of CD8 T cells in ankylosing spondylitis. V lost 4 bases and J 7 bases, leaving 11 bases between the germline ends. The CDR3 is made up of 13 amino acids. Germline CDR1 and CDR2: SGHVS and FNYEAQ. Study-level points and caveats: One TCR beta motif, made up of eight highly homologous variants, appeared characteristic of ankylosing spondylitis blood.

Construction of TCR beta libraries was performed using quantitative 5'-RACE with molecular barcodes. One entry per CDR3 protein, called by TCRdb with MiXCR from the 5' RACE reads. The data contain just under 550,000 distinct CDR3 sequences, roughly 12% of them singletons. There are a few counts of this clonotype. Its antigen is undetermined. The sample taken for sequencing was blood, either unsorted or a sorted T cell fraction (not recorded which). The source is a male donor with ankylosing spondylitis. The rearrangement uses TRBV7-6 and TRBJ1-3; D is uncertain. The CDR3 reads CASSSSQRNTIYF. The CDR3 coding sequence is TGTGCCAGCAGCTCCTCGCAGCGGAACACCATATATTTT.